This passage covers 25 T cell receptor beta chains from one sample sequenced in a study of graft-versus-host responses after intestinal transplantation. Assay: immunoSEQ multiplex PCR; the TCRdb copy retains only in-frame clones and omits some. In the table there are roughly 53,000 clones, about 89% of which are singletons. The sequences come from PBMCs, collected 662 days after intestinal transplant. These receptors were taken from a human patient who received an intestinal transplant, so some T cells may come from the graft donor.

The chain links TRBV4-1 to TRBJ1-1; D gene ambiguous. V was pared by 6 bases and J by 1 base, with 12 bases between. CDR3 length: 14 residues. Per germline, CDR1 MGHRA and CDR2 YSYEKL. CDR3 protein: CASSFFGRNTEAFF. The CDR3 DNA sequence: TGCGCCAGCAGTTTCTTCGGGAGGAACACTGAAGCTTTCTTT.

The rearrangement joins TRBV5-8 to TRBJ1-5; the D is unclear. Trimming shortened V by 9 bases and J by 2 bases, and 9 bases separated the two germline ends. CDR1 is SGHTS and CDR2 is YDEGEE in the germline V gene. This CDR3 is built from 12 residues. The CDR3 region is CATRQRNQPQHF. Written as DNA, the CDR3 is TGTGCCACCCGGCAGCGCAATCAGCCCCAGCATTTT.

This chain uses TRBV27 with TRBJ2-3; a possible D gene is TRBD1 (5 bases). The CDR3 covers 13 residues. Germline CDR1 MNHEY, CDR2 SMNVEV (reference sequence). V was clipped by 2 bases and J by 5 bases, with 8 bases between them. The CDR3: CASSLGAGDTQYF. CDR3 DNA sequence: TGTGCCAGCAGTTTAGGGGCTGGAGATACGCAGTATTTT.

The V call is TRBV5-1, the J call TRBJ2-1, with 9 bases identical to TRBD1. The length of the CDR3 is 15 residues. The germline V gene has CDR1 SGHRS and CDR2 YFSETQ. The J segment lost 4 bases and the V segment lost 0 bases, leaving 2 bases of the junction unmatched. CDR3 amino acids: CASSLDRGLYNEQFF. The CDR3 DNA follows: TGCGCCAGCAGCTTGGACAGGGGGCTATACAATGAGCAGTTCTTC.

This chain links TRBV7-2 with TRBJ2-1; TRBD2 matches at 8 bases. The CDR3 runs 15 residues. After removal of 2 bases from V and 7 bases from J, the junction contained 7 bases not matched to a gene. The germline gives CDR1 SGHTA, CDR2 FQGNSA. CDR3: CASSLIGLAVNEQFF. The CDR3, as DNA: TGTGCCAGCAGCTTAATAGGACTAGCTGTGAATGAGCAGTTCTTC.

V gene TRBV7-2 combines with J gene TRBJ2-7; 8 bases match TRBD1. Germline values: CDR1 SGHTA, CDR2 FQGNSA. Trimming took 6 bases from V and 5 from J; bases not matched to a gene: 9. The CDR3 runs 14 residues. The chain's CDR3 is CASSRETGVNEQYF. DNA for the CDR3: TGTGCCAGCAGTAGGGAGACAGGGGTTAACGAGCAGTACTTC.

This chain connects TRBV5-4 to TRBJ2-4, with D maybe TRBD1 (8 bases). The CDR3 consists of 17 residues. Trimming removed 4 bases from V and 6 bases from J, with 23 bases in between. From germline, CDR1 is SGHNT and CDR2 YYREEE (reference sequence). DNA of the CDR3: TGTGCCAGCAGCCCACTTTCACAGGGGGAGGGAACAAACATTCAGTACTTC. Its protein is CASSPLSQGEGTNIQYF.

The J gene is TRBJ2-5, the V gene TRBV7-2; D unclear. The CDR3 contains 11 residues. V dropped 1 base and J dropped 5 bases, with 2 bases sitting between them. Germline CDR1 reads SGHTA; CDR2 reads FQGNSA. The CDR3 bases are TGTGCCAGCAGCTTAGTCGAGACCCAGTACTTC. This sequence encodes CASSLVETQYF.

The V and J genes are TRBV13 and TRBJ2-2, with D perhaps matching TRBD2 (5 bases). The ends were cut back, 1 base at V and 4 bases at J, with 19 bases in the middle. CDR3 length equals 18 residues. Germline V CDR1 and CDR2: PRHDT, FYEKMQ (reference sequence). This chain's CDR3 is CASSLALETDSFTGELFF. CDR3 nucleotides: TGTGCCAGCAGCTTAGCCCTCGAGACGGACTCATTCACCGGGGAGCTGTTTTTT.

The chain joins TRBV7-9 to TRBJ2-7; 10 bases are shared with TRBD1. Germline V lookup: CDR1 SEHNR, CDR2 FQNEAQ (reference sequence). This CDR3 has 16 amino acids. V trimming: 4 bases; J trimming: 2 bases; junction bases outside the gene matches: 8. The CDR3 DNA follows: TGTGCCAGCAGCTCGGTGTCTGGGACAGGGGCCTACGAGCAGTACTTC. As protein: CASSSVSGTGAYEQYF.

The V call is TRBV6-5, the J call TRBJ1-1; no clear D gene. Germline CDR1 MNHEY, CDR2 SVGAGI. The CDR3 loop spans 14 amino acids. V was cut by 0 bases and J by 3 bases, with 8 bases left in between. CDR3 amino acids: CASSYSGVDTEAFF. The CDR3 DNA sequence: TGTGCCAGCAGTTACTCCGGGGTGGACACTGAAGCTTTCTTT.

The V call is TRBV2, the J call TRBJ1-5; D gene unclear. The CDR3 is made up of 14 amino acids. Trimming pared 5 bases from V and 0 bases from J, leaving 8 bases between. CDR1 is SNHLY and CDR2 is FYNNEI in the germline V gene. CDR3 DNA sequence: TGTGCCAGCAGTCTTGGTTCTAGCAATCAGCCCCAGCATTTT. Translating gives CASSLGSSNQPQHF.

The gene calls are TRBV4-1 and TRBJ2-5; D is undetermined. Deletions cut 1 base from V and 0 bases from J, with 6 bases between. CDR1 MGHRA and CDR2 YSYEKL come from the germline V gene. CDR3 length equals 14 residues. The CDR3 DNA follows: TGCGCCAGCAGCCAAGTGAGGTACCAAGAGACCCAGTACTTC. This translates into CASSQVRYQETQYF.

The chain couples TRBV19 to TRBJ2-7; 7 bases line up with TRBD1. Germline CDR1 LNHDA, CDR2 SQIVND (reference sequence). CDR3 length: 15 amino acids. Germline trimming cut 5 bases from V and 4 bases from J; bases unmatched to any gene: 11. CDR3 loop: CASSLATGSLYEQYF. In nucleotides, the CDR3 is TGTGCCAGTAGTTTGGCGACAGGGTCCCTTTACGAGCAGTACTTC.

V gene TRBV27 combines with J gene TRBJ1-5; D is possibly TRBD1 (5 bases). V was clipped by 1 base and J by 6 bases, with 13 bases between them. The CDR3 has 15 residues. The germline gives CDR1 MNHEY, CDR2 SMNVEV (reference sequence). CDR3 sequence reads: CASSLYGEGSQPQHF. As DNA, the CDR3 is TGTGCCAGCAGTTTATATGGGGAGGGGAGTCAGCCCCAGCATTTT.

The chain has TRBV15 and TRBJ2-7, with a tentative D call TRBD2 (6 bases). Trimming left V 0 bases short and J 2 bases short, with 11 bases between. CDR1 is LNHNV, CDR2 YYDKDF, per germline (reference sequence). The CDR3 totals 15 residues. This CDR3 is CATSRDWGDAYEQYF. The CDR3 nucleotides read TGTGCCACCAGCAGAGATTGGGGGGACGCCTACGAGCAGTACTTC.

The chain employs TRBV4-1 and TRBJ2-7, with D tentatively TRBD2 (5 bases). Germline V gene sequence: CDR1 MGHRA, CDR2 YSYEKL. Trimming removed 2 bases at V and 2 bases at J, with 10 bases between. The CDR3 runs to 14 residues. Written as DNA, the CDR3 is TGCGCCAGCAGCCAATGGAGCGGCCCCTACGAGCAGTACTTC. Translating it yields CASSQWSGPYEQYF.

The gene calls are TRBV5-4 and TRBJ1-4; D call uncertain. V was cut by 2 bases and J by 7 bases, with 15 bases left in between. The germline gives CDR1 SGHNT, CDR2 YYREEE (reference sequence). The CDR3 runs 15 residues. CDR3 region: CASSFHGQDGEKLFF. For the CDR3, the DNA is TGTGCCAGCAGCTTTCACGGGCAGGATGGTGAAAAACTGTTTTTT.

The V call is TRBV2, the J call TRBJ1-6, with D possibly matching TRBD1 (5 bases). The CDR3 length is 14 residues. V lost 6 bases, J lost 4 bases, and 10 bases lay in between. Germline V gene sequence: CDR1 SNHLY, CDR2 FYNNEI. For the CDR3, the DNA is TGTGCCAGCAGGGGGCGCCGATATAATTCACCCCTCCACTTT. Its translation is CASRGRRYNSPLHF.

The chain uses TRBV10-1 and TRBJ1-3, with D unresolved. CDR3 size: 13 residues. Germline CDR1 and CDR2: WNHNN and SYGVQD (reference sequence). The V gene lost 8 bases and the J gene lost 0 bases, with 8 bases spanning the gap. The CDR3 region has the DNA TGCGCCAGCGAGTTTTTCTCTGGAAACACCATATATTTT. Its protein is CASEFFSGNTIYF.

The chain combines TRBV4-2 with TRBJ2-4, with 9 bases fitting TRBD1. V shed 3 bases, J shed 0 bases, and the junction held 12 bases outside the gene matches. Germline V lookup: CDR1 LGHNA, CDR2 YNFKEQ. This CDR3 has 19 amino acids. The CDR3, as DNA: TGTGCCAGCAGCCACCCCTGGACAGGGGACCTAAAAGCCAAAAACATTCAGTACTTC. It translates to CASSHPWTGDLKAKNIQYF.

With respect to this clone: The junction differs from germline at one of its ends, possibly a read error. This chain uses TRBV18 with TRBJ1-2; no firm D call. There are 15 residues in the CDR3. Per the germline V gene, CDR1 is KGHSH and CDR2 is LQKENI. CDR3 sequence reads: CASSPDEQSHYGYTF. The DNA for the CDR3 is TGTGCCAGCTCACCTGATGAGCAGAGTCATTATGGATACACCTTC.

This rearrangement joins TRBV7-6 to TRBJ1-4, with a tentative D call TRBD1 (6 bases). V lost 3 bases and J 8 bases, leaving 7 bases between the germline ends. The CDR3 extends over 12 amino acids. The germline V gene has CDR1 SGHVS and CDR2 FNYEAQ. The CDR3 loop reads CASSFQGEKLFF. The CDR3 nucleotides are TGTGCCAGCAGCTTTCAGGGGGAAAAACTGTTTTTT. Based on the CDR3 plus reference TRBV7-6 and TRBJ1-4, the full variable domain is GAGVSQSPRYKVTKRGQDVALRCDPISGHVSLYWYRQALGQGPEFLTYFNYEAQQDKSGLPNDRFSAERPEGSISTLTIQRTEQRDSAMYRCASSFQGEKLFFGSGTQLSVL.

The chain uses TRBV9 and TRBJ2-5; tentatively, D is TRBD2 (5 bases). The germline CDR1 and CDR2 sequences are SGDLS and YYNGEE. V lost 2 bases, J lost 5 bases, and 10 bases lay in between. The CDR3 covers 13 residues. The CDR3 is CASSVSGWETQYF. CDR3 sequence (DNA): TGTGCCAGCAGCGTTTCGGGATGGGAGACCCAGTACTTC. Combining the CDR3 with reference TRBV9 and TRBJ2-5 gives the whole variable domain DSGVTQTPKHLITATGQRVTLRCSPRSGDLSVYWYQQSLDQGLQFLIQYYNGEERAKGNILERFSAQQFPDLHSELNLSSLELGDSALYFCASSVSGWETQYFGPGTRLLVL.

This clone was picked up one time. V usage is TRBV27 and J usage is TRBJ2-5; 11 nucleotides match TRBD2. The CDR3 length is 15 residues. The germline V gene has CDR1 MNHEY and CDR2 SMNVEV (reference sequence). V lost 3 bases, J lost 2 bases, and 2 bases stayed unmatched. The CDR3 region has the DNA TGTGCCAGCAGTTTTCTAGCGGGGGGACAAGAGACCCAGTACTTC. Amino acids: CASSFLAGGQETQYF.